This T cell receptor (beta chain) was found in a study of blood T cell repertoires in COVID-19. Study-level information: From the United States, Italy and Spain came samples of acute and convalescent COVID-19. From T cells, B-cell-depleted T cells, or PBMCs came the material, which was cDNA or gDNA.

Original data processing: Amplification of reference gene primers provided the estimated nucleated cell counts. The table came from immunoSEQ multiplex PCR; TCRdb's copy has only in-frame clones and leaves some out. V and J calls and clone size follow that table, whereas D and trimming were derived from the DNA. The profile shows tens of thousands of clones, roughly 90% of them singletons. The clonotype originates from a man between 60 and 75 years old with acute or convalescent COVID-19. The sequencing sample was made of peripheral blood.

The CDR3 DNA reads as TGTGCCAGTGAGGGTAGCAATCAGCCCCAGCATTTT. Translation: CASEGSNQPQHF. V gene TRBV19 combines with J gene TRBJ1-5; D not certain. CDR3 length equals 12 residues. V lost 8 bases to trimming and J lost 0 bases, with 5 bases between them. CDR1 and CDR2 from the germline V gene are LNHDA and SQIVND (reference sequence).